What follows is one TCR beta chain and its context. Antigen unknown. Then a second PCR, running roughly 7 to 12 cycles, was carried out with a sample-barcoded 5' primer and a J-beta primer mix. TCRdb ran MiXCR on the 5' RACE reads and lists one entry per CDR3 protein. There are 1.5 million to 1.8 million distinct CDR3 sequences in the sample; about 45% occur only once, and around 4% lies in the top ten. This entry comes from a study of blood T cells in healthy people across ages. Study conclusions and caveats: Both higher diversity and more naive CD4+ cells marked long-lived donors when set against aged donors. With donor CMV status unknown, expanded clonotype changes were possibly confounded.

Isolation yielded PBMCs, at least 6.5 million per sample, in every case. Input material: blood. This TCR was sampled from a woman between 18 and 30 years old in good health.

The CDR3 nucleotides read TGTGCCAGCAGCTACAGGGGACTAGCGGGAGTTGGATCCTACAATGAGCAGTTCTTC. This sequence encodes CASSYRGLAGVGSYNEQFF. The chain links TRBV7-2 to TRBJ2-1; TRBD2 matches at 14 bases. V was pared by 4 bases and J by 1 base, with 9 bases of the junction left unmatched. CDR1 and CDR2 (germline): SGHTA, FQGNSA. The CDR3 covers 19 residues.